The rows below give T cell receptor beta chains drawn from one sample of a study of OX40 agonist ivuxolimab in advanced cancers. Measured with immunoSEQ multiplex PCR; TCRdb has only the in-frame clones, and not every one. Among tens of thousands of clones listed, roughly 89% were seen once. This specimen was CD4+ or CD8+ T cells sorted from blood, taken in a trial of the OX40 agonist ivuxolimab. The receptors derive from an adult with an advanced solid tumor such as melanoma, head and neck, liver or kidney cancer. The CDR3 runs from the conserved cysteine through the conserved F or W. Fields, in order: V gene, D gene, clone size, J gene, CDR3 protein, CDR3 DNA. A D gene is named only where the DNA matches it firmly. Clone size is shown for a subset of rows, as once, few, many or a class of expanded clone.

TRBV5-1	.	.	TRBJ1-2	CASTSRGDPNYGYTF	TGCGCCAGCACCTCACGAGGGGACCCTAACTATGGCTACACCTTC
TRBV7-2	.	.	TRBJ1-2	CASSSGQNYGYTF	TGTGCCAGCAGCTCCGGACAGAACTATGGCTACACCTTC
TRBV30	.	few	TRBJ2-1	CAWSVLGGFGNEQFF	TGTGCCTGGAGTGTACTGGGTGGATTCGGCAATGAGCAGTTCTTC
TRBV9	.	.	TRBJ1-3	CASSVDVGTRARGNTIYF	TGTGCCAGCAGCGTAGATGTTGGGACCCGGGCTCGGGGAAACACCATATATTTT
TRBV5-4	TRBD2	few	TRBJ2-5	CASSLAGVDETQYF	TGTGCCAGCAGCTTAGCGGGAGTGGATGAGACCCAGTACTTC
TRBV18	.	.	TRBJ1-3	CASSPSGSGNTIYF	TGTGCCAGCTCCCCCTCGGGCTCTGGAAACACCATATATTTT
TRBV5-1	.	.	TRBJ2-2	CASSLALVEGGELFF	TGCGCCAGCAGCTTGGCTCTAGTGGAGGGCGGGGAGCTGTTTTTT
TRBV28	.	.	TRBJ2-5	CASSPHGTSMWTQYF	TGTGCCAGCAGTCCACATGGGACCTCTATGTGGACCCAGTACTTC
TRBV6-5	.	.	TRBJ2-7	CASSYGRRGHYEQYF	TGTGCCAGCAGTTACGGTCGTAGGGGACACTACGAGCAGTACTTC
TRBV6-6	.	.	TRBJ2-4	CASSPEETSNIQYF	TGTGCCAGCAGTCCCGAAGAGACCTCAAACATTCAGTACTTC
TRBV30	TRBD1	.	TRBJ2-7	CAWSGDRSYEQYF	TGTGCCTGGAGCGGGGACAGATCCTACGAGCAGTACTTC
TRBV29-1	TRBD1	.	TRBJ1-1	CSVDQGVGTEAFF	TGCAGCGTAGATCAGGGGGTAGGAACTGAAGCTTTCTTT
TRBV4-1	.	.	TRBJ2-1	CASSQSGGDYGEQFF	TGCGCCAGCAGCCAATCAGGGGGGGATTACGGTGAGCAGTTCTTC
TRBV27	.	.	TRBJ2-1	CASSQRGGSYNEQFF	TGTGCCAGCAGCCAAAGGGGGGGGTCCTACAATGAGCAGTTCTTC
TRBV6-6	.	once	TRBJ1-2	CASRIDVGRHYGYTF	TGTGCCAGCAGAATAGATGTGGGCAGGCACTATGGCTACACCTTC
TRBV7-2	.	.	TRBJ1-5	CASSLVTQGQPQHF	TGTGCCAGCAGCTTAGTAACCCAGGGCCAGCCCCAGCATTTT
TRBV18	.	.	TRBJ2-1	CASSPSATWGDEQFF	TGTGCCAGCTCACCTTCAGCCACATGGGGTGATGAGCAGTTCTTC
TRBV6-1	TRBD1	.	TRBJ2-3	CASSVNRGTTDTQYF	TGTGCCAGCAGTGTAAACAGGGGGACCACAGATACGCAGTATTTT
TRBV7-7	TRBD2	.	TRBJ2-5	CASSRTSGGWETQYF	TGTGCTAGCAGCCGAACTAGCGGGGGTTGGGAGACCCAGTACTTC
TRBV13	TRBD1	.	TRBJ2-3	CASSLDKGPRGRADTQYF	TGTGCCAGCAGCTTAGACAAAGGGCCAAGGGGGCGCGCAGATACGCAGTATTTT
TRBV19	TRBD1	.	TRBJ2-1	CATGDSNYNEQFF	TGTGCCACCGGGGACAGTAACTACAATGAGCAGTTCTTC
TRBV7-2	.	.	TRBJ1-4	CASSPSGPNNEKLFF	TGTGCCAGCAGCCCCTCGGGCCCTAATAATGAAAAACTGTTTTTT